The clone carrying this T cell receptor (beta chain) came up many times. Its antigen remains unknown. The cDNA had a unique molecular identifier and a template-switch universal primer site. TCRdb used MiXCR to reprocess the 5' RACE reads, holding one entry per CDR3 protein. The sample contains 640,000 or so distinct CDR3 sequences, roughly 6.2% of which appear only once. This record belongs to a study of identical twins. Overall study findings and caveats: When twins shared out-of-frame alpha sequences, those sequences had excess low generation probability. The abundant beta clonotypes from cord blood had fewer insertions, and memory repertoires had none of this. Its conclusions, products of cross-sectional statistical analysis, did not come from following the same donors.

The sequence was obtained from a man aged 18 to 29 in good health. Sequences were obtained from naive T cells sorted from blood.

In DNA, the CDR3 is TGCGCCAGCAGCCAATCCGGGACCGGGGATGAGACCCAGTACTTC. Translated, it gives CASSQSGTGDETQYF. The chain combines TRBV4-3 with TRBJ2-5; TRBD1 or TRBD2 may be the D gene (5 bases each). The V gene lost 2 bases and the J gene lost 5 bases, with 15 bases spanning the gap. Looked up from germline, CDR1 is LGHNA and CDR2 is YSLEER. The CDR3 runs 15 residues.